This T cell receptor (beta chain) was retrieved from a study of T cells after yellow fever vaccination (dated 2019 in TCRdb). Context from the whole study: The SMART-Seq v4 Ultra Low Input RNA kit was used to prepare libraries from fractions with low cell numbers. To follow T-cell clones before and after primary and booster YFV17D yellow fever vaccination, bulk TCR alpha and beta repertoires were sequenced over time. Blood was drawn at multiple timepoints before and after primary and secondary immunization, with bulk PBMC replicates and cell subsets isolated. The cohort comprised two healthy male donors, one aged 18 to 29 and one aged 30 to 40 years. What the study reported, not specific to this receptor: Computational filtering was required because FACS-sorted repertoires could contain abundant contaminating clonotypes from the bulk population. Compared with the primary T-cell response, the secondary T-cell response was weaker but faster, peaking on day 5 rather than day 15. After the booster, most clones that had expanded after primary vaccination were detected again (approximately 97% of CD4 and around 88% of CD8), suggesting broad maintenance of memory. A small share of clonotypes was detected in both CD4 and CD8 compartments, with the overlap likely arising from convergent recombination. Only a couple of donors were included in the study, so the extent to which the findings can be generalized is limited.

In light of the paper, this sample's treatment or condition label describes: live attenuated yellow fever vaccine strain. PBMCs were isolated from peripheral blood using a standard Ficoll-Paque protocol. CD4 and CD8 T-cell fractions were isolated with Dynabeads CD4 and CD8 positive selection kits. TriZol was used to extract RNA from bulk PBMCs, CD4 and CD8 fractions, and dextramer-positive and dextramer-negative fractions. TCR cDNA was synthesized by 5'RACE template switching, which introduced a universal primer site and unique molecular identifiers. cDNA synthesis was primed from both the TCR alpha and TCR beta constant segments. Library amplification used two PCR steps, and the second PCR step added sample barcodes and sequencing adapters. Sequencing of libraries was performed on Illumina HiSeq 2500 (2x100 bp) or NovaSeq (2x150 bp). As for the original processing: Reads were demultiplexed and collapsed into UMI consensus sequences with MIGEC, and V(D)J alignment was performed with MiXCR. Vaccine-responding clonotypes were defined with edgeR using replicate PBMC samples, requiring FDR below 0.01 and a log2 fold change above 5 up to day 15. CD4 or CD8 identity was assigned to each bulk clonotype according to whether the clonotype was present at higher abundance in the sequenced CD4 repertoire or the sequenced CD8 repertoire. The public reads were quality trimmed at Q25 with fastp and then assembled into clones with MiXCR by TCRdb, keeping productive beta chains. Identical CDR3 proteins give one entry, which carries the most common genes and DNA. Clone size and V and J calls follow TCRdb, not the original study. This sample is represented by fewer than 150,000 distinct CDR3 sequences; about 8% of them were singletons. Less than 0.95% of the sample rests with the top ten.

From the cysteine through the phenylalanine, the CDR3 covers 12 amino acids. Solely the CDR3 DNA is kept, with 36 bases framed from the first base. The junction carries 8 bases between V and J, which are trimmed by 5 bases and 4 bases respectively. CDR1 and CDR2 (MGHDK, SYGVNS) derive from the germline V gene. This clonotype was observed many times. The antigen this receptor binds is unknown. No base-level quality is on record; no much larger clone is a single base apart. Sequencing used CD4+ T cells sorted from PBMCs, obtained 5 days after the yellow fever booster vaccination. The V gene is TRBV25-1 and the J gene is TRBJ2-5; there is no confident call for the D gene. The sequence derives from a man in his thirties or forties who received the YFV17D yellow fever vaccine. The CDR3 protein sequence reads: CASSTTPETQYF. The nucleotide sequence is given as TGTGCCAGCAGTACCACTCCAGAGACCCAGTACTTC.